This T cell receptor (beta chain) was observed in a study of CD8 T cells in Susac syndrome. An input of roughly 0.5 to 1 ug of RNA was subjected to reverse transcription using random hexamers. A single record per CDR3 protein comes from TCRdb applying MiXCR to the immunoSEQ multiplex PCR reads. This repertoire shows about 120,000 distinct CDR3 sequences, about 94% found once; its top ten account for 0.25% to 0.3%. Trimming left V 6 bases short and J 6 bases short, with 14 bases between. This CDR3 spans 13 amino acids. In germline, CDR1 is SNHLY, CDR2 FYNNEI. The source is a human donor with Susac syndrome. V gene TRBV2 combines with J gene TRBJ1-1; D unresolved. The sample taken for sequencing was CD8+ T cells from PBMCs. CDR3 amino acids: CASRVEVWAEAFF. For the CDR3, the DNA is TGTGCCAGCAGAGTCGAGGTGTGGGCTGAAGCTTTCTTT. The complete variable domain, with remaining parts taken from reference TRBV2 and TRBJ1-1, reads EPEVTQTPSHQVTQMGQEVILRCVPISNHLYFYWYRQILGQKVEFLVSFYNNEISEKSEIFDDQFSVERPDGSNFTLKIRSTKLEDSAMYFCASRVEVWAEAFFGQGTRLTVV.